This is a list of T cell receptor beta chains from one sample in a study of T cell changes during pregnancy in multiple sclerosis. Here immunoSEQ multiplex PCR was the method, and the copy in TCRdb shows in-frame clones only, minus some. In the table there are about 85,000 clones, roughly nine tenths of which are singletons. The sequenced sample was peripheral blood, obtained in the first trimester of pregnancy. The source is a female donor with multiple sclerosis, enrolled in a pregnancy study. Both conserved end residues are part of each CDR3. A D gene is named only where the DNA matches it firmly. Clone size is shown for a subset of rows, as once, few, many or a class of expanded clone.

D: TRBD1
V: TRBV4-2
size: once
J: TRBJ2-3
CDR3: CASSQGTGVTDTQYF
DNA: TGTGCCAGCAGCCAAGGGACAGGGGTAACAGATACGCAGTATTTT

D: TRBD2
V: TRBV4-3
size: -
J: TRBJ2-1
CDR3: CASSQDRGGANEQFF
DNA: TGCGCCAGCAGCCAAGATCGCGGGGGGGCTAATGAGCAGTTCTTC

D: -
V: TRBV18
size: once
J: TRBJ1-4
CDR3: CASSPNSGANEKLFF
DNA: TGTGCCAGCTCACCAAATTCGGGTGCTAATGAAAAACTGTTTTTT

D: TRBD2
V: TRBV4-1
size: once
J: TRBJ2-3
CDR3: CASSQDGGGRGSDTQYF
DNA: TGCGCCAGCAGCCAAGATGGGGGTGGGAGGGGCTCGGATACGCAGTATTTT

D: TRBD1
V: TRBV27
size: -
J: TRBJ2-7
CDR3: CASSADPGQGREQYF
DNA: TGTGCCAGCAGTGCCGATCCGGGACAGGGAAGGGAGCAGTACTTC

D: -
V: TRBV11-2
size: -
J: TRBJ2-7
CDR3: CASSRGPGAYEQYF
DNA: TGTGCCAGCAGCCGTGGACCGGGGGCCTACGAGCAGTACTTC

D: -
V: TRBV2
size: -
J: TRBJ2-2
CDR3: CASRGRGELFF
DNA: TGTGCCAGCAGGGGGCGGGGGGAGCTGTTTTTT

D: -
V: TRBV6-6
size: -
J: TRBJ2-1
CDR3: CASIALTTIDNEQFF
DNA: TGTGCCAGCATTGCGTTGACTACAATAGACAATGAGCAGTTCTTC

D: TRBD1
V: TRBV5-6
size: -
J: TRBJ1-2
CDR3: CASRGQDIYGYTF
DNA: TGTGCCAGCAGGGGACAGGATATCTATGGCTACACCTTC

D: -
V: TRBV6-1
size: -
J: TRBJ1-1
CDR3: CASSAVRAGNTEAFF
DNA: TGTGCCAGCAGTGCAGTCAGGGCCGGGAACACTGAAGCTTTCTTT

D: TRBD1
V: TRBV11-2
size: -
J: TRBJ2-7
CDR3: CASSSSWDRGSEQYF
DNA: TGTGCCAGCAGCTCTTCCTGGGACAGGGGTAGCGAGCAGTACTTC

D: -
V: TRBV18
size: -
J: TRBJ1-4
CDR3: CASSRGTGNNEKLFF
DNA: TGTGCCAGCTCACGGGGCACAGGGAATAATGAAAAACTGTTTTTT

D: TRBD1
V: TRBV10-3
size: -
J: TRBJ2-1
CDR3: CAIQSDYRDRAYNEQFF
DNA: TGTGCCATCCAAAGCGACTACCGGGACAGAGCCTACAATGAGCAGTTCTTC

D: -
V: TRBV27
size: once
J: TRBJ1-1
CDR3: CASSTDSYGTEAFF
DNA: TGTGCCAGCAGTACGGACTCCTACGGCACTGAAGCTTTCTTT

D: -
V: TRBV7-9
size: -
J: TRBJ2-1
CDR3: CASSLGRQGLYNEQFF
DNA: TGTGCCAGCAGCTTAGGCCGACAGGGACTCTACAATGAGCAGTTCTTC

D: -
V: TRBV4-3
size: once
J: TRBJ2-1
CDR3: CASSQVPPSRQVGGNEQFF
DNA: TGCGCCAGCAGCCAAGTACCCCCCTCTCGACAGGTAGGGGGAAATGAGCAGTTCTTC

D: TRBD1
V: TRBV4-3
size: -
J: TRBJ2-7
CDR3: CASSQDAGTGFSYEQYF
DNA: TGCGCCAGCAGCCAAGATGCCGGGACAGGGTTCTCCTACGAGCAGTACTTC

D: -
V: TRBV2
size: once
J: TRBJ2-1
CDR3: CASSDNEQFF
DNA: TGTGCCAGCAGCGACAATGAGCAGTTCTTC

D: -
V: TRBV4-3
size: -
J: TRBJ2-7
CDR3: CASSQVPAREQYF
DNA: TGCGCCAGCAGCCAGGTACCGGCTAGAGAGCAGTACTTC

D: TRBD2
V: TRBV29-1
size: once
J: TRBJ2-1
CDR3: CSVVGLAVYNEQFF
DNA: TGCAGCGTTGTAGGGCTAGCGGTATACAATGAGCAGTTCTTC

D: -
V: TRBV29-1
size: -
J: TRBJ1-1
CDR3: CSVVTGNTEAFF
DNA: TGCAGCGTTGTGACAGGCAACACTGAAGCTTTCTTT

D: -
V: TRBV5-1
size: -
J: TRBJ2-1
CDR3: CASSLGVEAYYNEQFF
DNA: TGCGCCAGCAGCTTGGGTGTGGAGGCATACTACAATGAGCAGTTCTTC

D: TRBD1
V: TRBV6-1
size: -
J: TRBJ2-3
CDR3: CASSTGTGTDTQYF
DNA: TGTGCCAGCAGTACCGGGACAGGTACAGATACGCAGTATTTT

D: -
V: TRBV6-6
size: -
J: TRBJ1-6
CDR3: CASSYGGPNSPLHF
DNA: TGTGCCAGCAGTTACGGGGGCCCGAATTCACCCCTCCACTTT

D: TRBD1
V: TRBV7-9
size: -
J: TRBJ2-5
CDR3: CASSLLRGGGETQYF
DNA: TGTGCCAGCAGCTTACTTCGAGGGGGCGGGGAGACCCAGTACTTC

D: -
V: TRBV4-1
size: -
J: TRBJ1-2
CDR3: CASSQVAGYGYTF
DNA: TGCGCCAGCAGCCAAGTTGCGGGCTATGGCTACACCTTC

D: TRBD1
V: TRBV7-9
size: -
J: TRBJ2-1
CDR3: CASSATRSRDRVEQFF
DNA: TGTGCCAGCAGCGCGACCCGTTCCCGGGACAGGGTTGAGCAGTTCTTC

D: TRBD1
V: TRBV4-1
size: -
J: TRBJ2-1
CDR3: CASSQGDRNNEQFF
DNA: TGCGCCAGCAGCCAGGGGGACAGAAACAATGAGCAGTTCTTC

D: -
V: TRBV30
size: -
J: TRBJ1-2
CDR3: CAWRAAGLSYGYTF
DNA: TGTGCCTGGAGGGCCGCAGGGTTGAGCTATGGCTACACCTTC

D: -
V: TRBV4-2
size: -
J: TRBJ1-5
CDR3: CASSQERYGTEGNQPQHF
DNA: TGTGCCAGCAGCCAAGAACGGTACGGGACTGAGGGCAATCAGCCCCAGCATTTT

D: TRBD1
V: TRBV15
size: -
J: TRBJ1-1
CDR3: CATSNPRTGPSAFF
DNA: TGTGCCACCAGCAATCCTAGGACAGGGCCTAGTGCTTTCTTT

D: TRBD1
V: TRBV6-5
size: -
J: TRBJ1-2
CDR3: CASSKPGQGGGYTF
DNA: TGTGCCAGCAGTAAACCGGGACAGGGAGGCGGCTACACCTTC

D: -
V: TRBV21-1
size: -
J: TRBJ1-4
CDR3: CASSEGQKLATNEKLFF
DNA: TGTGCCAGCAGCGAGGGACAGAAACTTGCAACTAATGAAAAACTGTTTTTT

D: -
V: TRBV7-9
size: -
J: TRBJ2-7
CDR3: CASSPTPPAGKPYEQYF
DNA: TGTGCCAGCAGCCCCACCCCGCCAGCGGGCAAACCCTACGAGCAGTACTTC

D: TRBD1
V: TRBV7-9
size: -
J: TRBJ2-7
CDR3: CASSLEGQGPWVWEQYF
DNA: TGTGCCAGCAGCTTAGAGGGACAGGGGCCTTGGGTGTGGGAGCAGTACTTC

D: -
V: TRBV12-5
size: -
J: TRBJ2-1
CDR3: CASGLRGGYNEQFF
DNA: TGTGCTAGTGGTTTAAGGGGGGGATACAATGAGCAGTTCTTC

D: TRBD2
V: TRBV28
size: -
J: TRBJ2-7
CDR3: CASSIETSGSHYEQYF
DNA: TGTGCCAGCAGTATTGAGACTAGCGGGAGTCACTACGAGCAGTACTTC

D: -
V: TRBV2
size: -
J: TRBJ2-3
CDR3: CASNARGRTQYF
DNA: TGTGCCAGCAACGCCCGGGGGAGAACGCAGTATTTT

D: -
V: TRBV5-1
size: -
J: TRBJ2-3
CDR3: CASRTPGHGQYF
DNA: TGCGCCAGCAGAACACCGGGACATGGGCAGTATTTT

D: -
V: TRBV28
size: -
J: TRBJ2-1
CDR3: CASTIGGEQFF
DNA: TGTGCCAGCACCATCGGCGGTGAGCAGTTCTTC

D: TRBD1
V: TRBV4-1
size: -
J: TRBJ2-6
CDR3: CASSQEGGRASGANVLTF
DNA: TGCGCCAGCAGCCAAGAAGGGGGCCGAGCCTCTGGGGCCAACGTCCTGACTTTC

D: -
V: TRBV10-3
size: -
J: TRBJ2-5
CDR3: CAIRGRYQETQYF
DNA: TGTGCCATCAGGGGCCGCTACCAAGAGACCCAGTACTTC

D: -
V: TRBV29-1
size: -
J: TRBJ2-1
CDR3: CSVEEGAVNEQFF
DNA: TGCAGCGTTGAGGAGGGAGCAGTGAATGAGCAGTTCTTC